The T cell receptor beta chain under discussion was sequenced for a study of blood T cell repertoires in COVID-19. Turning to the study itself: The United States, Italy and Spain supplied acute and convalescent COVID-19 samples. The cDNA or gDNA used as material had been derived from T cells, B-cell-depleted T cells, or PBMCs.

Authors' analysis steps: From reference gene primer amplification, estimates of nucleated cell counts were derived. Profiled with immunoSEQ multiplex PCR; TCRdb holds only in-frame clones, not every one. The V and J calls and clone size are taken from that table; D and trimming were inferred from the DNA. The sample has roughly 200,000 clones; approximately 80% are singletons. This clone was counted once. Per germline, CDR1 SGHAT and CDR2 FQNNGV. The CDR3 runs 15 residues. V shed 0 bases and J 7 bases; nucleotides not matched to a gene: 8. This sequence joins TRBV11-2 and TRBJ2-5; 7 bases map to TRBD2. Sample: peripheral blood. The clonotype was recovered from a man between 50 and 59 years old who had recovered from COVID-19. CDR3 DNA: TGTGCCAGCAGCTTAGATAGGGCTAGCGGCCGGACCCAGTACTTC. Amino acid sequence: CASSLDRASGRTQYF.